This T cell receptor beta chain was obtained from a study of cytomegalovirus exposure and HLA in healthy donors. Across the whole study: There were 90 million to 130 million unique TCR beta sequences, drawn from about 179 million T cells, in an earlier analysis.

Each donor's status was that of a healthy bone marrow donor. 60 Vbeta and 13 Jbeta primers were used in PCR. Here immunoSEQ multiplex PCR was the method, and the copy in TCRdb shows in-frame clones only, minus some. The sample consists of about 160,000 clones, about 75% of them appearing once. Germline V gene lookup returns CDR1 SGHVS and CDR2 FNYEAQ. The CDR3 is 16 residues long. Trimming removed 4 bases at V and 3 bases at J, with 17 bases between. This receptor was taken from a male donor in good health and CMV-seropositive. Sequenced input: PBMCs. The rearrangement joins TRBV7-6 to TRBJ2-3, with D perhaps TRBD2 (7 bases). Here the CDR3 reads CASSWTFRGGTDTQYF. The DNA of the CDR3 is TGTGCCAGCAGCTGGACTTTCAGGGGAGGGACAGATACGCAGTATTTT. The variable domain in full, completed from reference TRBV7-6 and TRBJ2-3, reads GAGVSQSPRYKVTKRGQDVALRCDPISGHVSLYWYRQALGQGPEFLTYFNYEAQQDKSGLPNDRFSAERPEGSISTLTIQRTEQRDSAMYRCASSWTFRGGTDTQYFGPGTRLTVL.